These 31 T cell receptor beta chains were sequenced from one sample in a study of T cells in women clearing cervical HPV infection. TCRdb's copy holds only in-frame clones and misses some; the assay was immunoSEQ multiplex PCR. This table lists 39,000 or so clones. Source material: blood buffy coat. The receptors shown here come from a woman between 18 and 75 years old with a cervical HPV16 infection that either progressed to CIN3+ or cleared (not recorded which).

About this clone itself: The sequence runs out 3 residues before the end of the CDR3; the remainder is reconstructed from the germline J gene. The V and J genes are TRBV6-2 or TRBV6-3 and TRBJ1-2; TRBD1 matches 9 bases. The germline CDR1 and CDR2 sequences are MNHEY and SVGEGT. The CDR3 extends over 14 amino acids. CDR3 region: CASRWDRVSYDYTF. CDR3 DNA (partial): TGTGCCAGCAGATGGGACAGGGTTTCCTACGAC.

As for this clone: The CDR3 goes on 3 residues after the read ends, and that part is filled in from the germline J gene. The chain uses TRBV7-2 and TRBJ2-7; D is undetermined. Germline assignment: CDR1 SGHTA and CDR2 FQGNSA. The V and J ends lost 3 bases and 0 bases respectively, with 12 bases between them. This CDR3 is built from 15 residues. This CDR3 is CASSLRQVSSYEQYF. CDR3 DNA (partial): TGTGCCAGCAGCTTGCGACAAGTTAGCTCCTACGAG.

About this clone: The DNA ends 3 residues before the CDR3 does, and the rest of the CDR3 is filled in from the germline J gene. The V gene is TRBV18, the J gene TRBJ1-6; D unclear. The germline gives CDR1 KGHSH, CDR2 LQKENI. V shed 6 bases and J shed 11 bases, with 20 bases lying between them. CDR3 size: 15 residues. The DNA read from the CDR3 is TGTGCCAGCTCTCCTCGGCGGCCTCCAGAAGCACCC. The encoded protein is CASSPRRPPEAP. The full CDR3 sequence reads CASSPRRPPEAPLHF.

Regarding this clone: The read finishes 3 residues shy of the CDR3 end, and the germline J gene is used to complete it. The chain combines TRBV20-1 with TRBJ1-1; perhaps TRBD1 as D (6 bases). V shed 3 bases and J shed 0 bases, with 14 bases lying between them. This CDR3 is built from 15 residues. Looked up from germline, CDR1 is DFQATT and CDR2 is SNEGSKA (reference sequence). Incomplete CDR3 DNA: TGCAGTGCTAGGTCAGGGGACCTCATGAACACTGAA. Its protein is CSARSGDLMNTE. In full, the CDR3 is CSARSGDLMNTEAFF.

As regards this clone: The CDR3 end is not reached by the read, which stops 3 residues before it; the germline J gene fills it in. The chain has TRBV18 and TRBJ1-3; 8 bases agree with TRBD1. The CDR3 is 15 amino acids. In germline, CDR1 is KGHSH, CDR2 LQKENI. V was pared by 5 bases and J by 1 base, with 4 bases of the junction left unmatched. The CDR3 bases that were read are TGTGCCAGCTCAGAAAGACAGGGGTCTGGAAACACC. Translated: CASSERQGSGNT. In full, the CDR3 reads CASSERQGSGNTIYF.

As to this clone: The read gets to within 3 residues of the CDR3 end, and the germline J gene fills in the rest. The rearrangement uses TRBV7-7 and TRBJ2-1; 7 bases align to TRBD1. This CDR3 spans 13 amino acids. CDR1 and CDR2 (germline): SSHAT, FNYEAQ (reference sequence). The junction had 3 bases not matched to a gene; V was cut back by 5 bases and J by 5 bases. The CDR3 reads CASSPDRDNEQFF. CDR3 bases read: TGTGCCAGCAGCCCCGACAGGGACAATGAG.

With regard to this clone: The read halts 3 residues ahead of the CDR3 end, with the missing end drawn from the germline J gene. The J gene is TRBJ1-2, the V gene TRBV6-2 or TRBV6-3; maybe TRBD1 (6 bases). Germline CDR1 reads MNHEY; CDR2 reads SVGEGT. The CDR3 contains 15 residues. Incomplete CDR3 DNA: TGTGCCACTGGACTCTCAGGGGTTCGCTCGGGAGGC. This encodes CATGLSGVRSGG. The whole CDR3 is CATGLSGVRSGGYTF.

For this clone: The CDR3 is cut off 3 residues early in the read; its end comes from the germline J gene. The genes are TRBV6-2 or TRBV6-3 and TRBJ2-7, with 8 bases fitting TRBD2. The CDR3 contains 17 residues. CDR1 is MNHEY and CDR2 is SVGEGT in the germline V gene. V lost 2 bases to trimming and J lost 5 bases; unmatched junction nucleotides: 14. Here the CDR3 reads CASSYAPGGTSRDEQYF. CDR3 DNA, as far as it was read: TGTGCCAGCAGTTACGCGCCGGGGGGGACGAGTCGGGACGAG.

CDR3 protein: CASSLDSGGSTGELFF. The CDR3 bases that were read are TGCGCCAGCAGCTTGGACTCGGGGGGGAGTACCGGGGAG. The V and J genes are TRBV5-1 and TRBJ2-2, with 8 bases aligning to TRBD2. The read comes to an end 3 residues before the CDR3 does, leaving the germline J gene to fill in the end. Germline CDR1 SGHRS, CDR2 YFSETQ. Trimming removed 0 bases from V and 5 bases from J; junction bases left unmatched: 6. The length of the CDR3 is 16 residues.

Points on this clone: The CDR3 goes on 3 residues after the read ends, and that part is filled in from the germline J gene. The rearrangement uses TRBV3-1 (or the pseudogene TRBV3-2) and TRBJ2-3; D uncertain. The CDR3 runs to 12 residues. Trimming cost V 4 bases and J 2 bases, with 4 bases left between them. Germline CDR1 reads LGHDT; CDR2 reads YNNKEL (reference sequence). The part of the CDR3 DNA that was read is TGTGCCAGCAGCCTTAACACAGATACG. This encodes CASSLNTDT. The whole CDR3 region reads CASSLNTDTQYF.

Notes on this clone: The read stops 3 residues short of the end of the CDR3; the missing end is completed from the germline J gene. V gene TRBV2 combines with J gene TRBJ1-1; TRBD1 matches at 7 bases. Germline loops: CDR1 SNHLY, CDR2 FYNNEI. CDR3 length: 15 amino acids. The DNA read from the CDR3 is TGTGCCAGCACTCCGACAGGGACTGGTTCCCAAAGG. As protein: CASTPTGTGSQR. The whole CDR3 sequence is CASTPTGTGSQRAFF.

In regard to this clone: Read data end 3 residues before the CDR3 end; the end is taken from the germline J gene. The chain recombines TRBV5-1 with TRBJ2-3, with D hard to call. The germline V and J ends were trimmed by 4 bases and 3 bases, with 6 bases remaining between them. CDR3 length: 12 residues. CDR1 is SGHRS and CDR2 is YFSETQ in the germline V gene. The chain's CDR3 is CASSLQTDTQYF. The CDR3 DNA, read in part, is TGCGCCAGCAGCCTACAGACAGATACG.

Concerning this clone itself: The read gets to within 3 residues of the CDR3 end, and the germline J gene fills in the rest. J is TRBJ2-2 and V is TRBV5-1, with D maybe TRBD1 (5 bases). The germline V and J ends were trimmed by 2 bases and 6 bases, with 8 bases remaining between them. The CDR3 has 13 residues. CDR1 is SGHRS, CDR2 YFSETQ, per germline. Partial CDR3 DNA: TGCGCCAGCAGCTTCACAGGCCCCGGGGAG. Protein sequence: CASSFTGPGE. The whole CDR3 is CASSFTGPGELFF.

The part of the CDR3 DNA that was read is TGTGCCAGCAGCCCCAGGGGCGCCGGGTCCTACGAG. Translating gives CASSPRGAGSYE. The whole CDR3 sequence is CASSPRGAGSYEQYF. The V gene is TRBV13, the J gene TRBJ2-7, with D possibly TRBD1 on 6 matching bases. The CDR3 extends 3 residues past the end of the read, so its final part is completed from the germline J gene. This CDR3 has 15 amino acids. From germline, CDR1 is PRHDT and CDR2 FYEKMQ (reference sequence). Trimming pared 5 bases from V and 1 base from J, leaving 15 bases between.

Details on this clone: The CDR3 end is not reached by the read, which stops 3 residues before it; the germline J gene fills it in. The rearrangement joins TRBV30 to TRBJ1-4, with 8 bases that match TRBD1. The CDR3 is made up of 15 amino acids. The germline gives CDR1 GTSNPN, CDR2 SVGIG (reference sequence). The CDR3 sequence is CAWSSTGVYNSPLFF. The DNA read from the CDR3 is TGTGCCTGGAGTTCGACAGGGGTTTATAATTCACCA.

Points on this clone: The read terminates 3 residues before the CDR3 end, so the remaining end is supplied by the germline J gene. The chain combines TRBV18 with TRBJ1-1, with TRBD1 matching 9 bases. CDR1 is KGHSH and CDR2 is LQKENI in the germline V gene. The CDR3 length is 13 residues. J gave up 5 bases and V 5 bases, and 3 bases lay outside the gene matches. Incomplete CDR3 DNA: TGTGCCAGCTCAGCACAGGGGGCAACTGAA. This codes for CASSAQGATE. The CDR3 in its entirety is CASSAQGATEAFF.

This clone is deemed medium-sized by its frequency. The sequence runs out 3 residues before the end of the CDR3; the remainder is reconstructed from the germline J gene. This specimen includes other DNA sequences encoding the same CDR3. The chain uses TRBV2 and TRBJ2-7; possibly TRBD1 for D (6 bases). This CDR3 has 14 residues. V was trimmed by 9 bases and J by 0 bases, leaving 15 bases between them. Germline V gene sequence: CDR1 SNHLY, CDR2 FYNNEI. The covered CDR3 bases are TGTGCCAGTTCTAACGACAGGAGCTCCTACGAG. This translates into CASSNDRSSYE. Given in full, the CDR3 is CASSNDRSSYEQYF.

This clone is deemed medium-sized (0.01 to 0.1%) by its frequency. The DNA read from the CDR3 is TGTGCCAGCAGCCGGGGACTTAGCGAAAAA. Protein product: CASSRGLSEK. The CDR3 as a whole reads CASSRGLSEKLFF. The chain is built from TRBV7-9 and TRBJ1-4; the D gene is possibly TRBD1 (5 bases). The CDR3 extends 3 residues past the end of the read, so its final part is completed from the germline J gene. Germline V CDR1 and CDR2: SEHNR, FQNEAQ (reference sequence). The CDR3 has 13 amino acids. Trimming stripped 5 bases from V and 8 bases from J, with 12 bases between. Complete variable domain (other parts from reference TRBV7-9 and TRBJ1-4): DTGVSQNPRHKITKRGQNVTFRCDPISEHNRLYWYRQTLGQGPEFLTYFQNEAQLEKSRLLSDRFSAERPKGSFSTLEIQRTEQGDSAMYLCASSRGLSEKLFFGSGTQLSVL.

CDR3 sequence: CASSEAWGTGKLTQYF. The sequenced CDR3 bases are TGTGCCAGCAGTGAAGCGTGGGGGACAGGGAAATTGACC. The chain uses TRBV6-1 and TRBJ2-5; TRBD1 matches 9 bases. Read data end 3 residues before the CDR3 end; the end is taken from the germline J gene. The CDR3 has 16 amino acids. V shed 0 bases and J 7 bases; nucleotides not matched to a gene: 9. CDR1 and CDR2 from the germline V gene are MNHNS and SASEGT.

On this clone itself: The sequenced fragment ends 3 residues before the CDR3 boundary, so the rest is inferred from the germline J gene. The V call is TRBV19, the J call TRBJ2-3; TRBD1 matches 10 bases. V was pared by 8 bases and J by 5 bases, with 7 bases of the junction left unmatched. The CDR3 sequence is 14 residues long. CDR1 is LNHDA and CDR2 is SQIVND in the germline V gene (reference sequence). CDR3 region: CASGRDRGQDTQYF. The part of the CDR3 DNA that was read is TGTGCCAGTGGCCGGGACAGGGGTCAAGATACG.

With regard to this clone: The observed sequence ends 3 residues before the CDR3 terminus, with the missing tail filled in from the germline J gene. This chain connects TRBV20-1 to TRBJ2-2; 7 bases are a match to TRBD1. This CDR3 region has 18 residues. Trimming at V came to 4 bases and at J to 2 bases, leaving 16 bases not matched to a gene. Germline CDR1 and CDR2: DFQATT and SNEGSKA (reference sequence). Here the CDR3 reads CSATPIPGTANNTGELFF. The CDR3 bases that were read are TGCAGTGCTACCCCCATCCCTGGGACAGCTAATAACACCGGGGAG.

Details on this clone: The CDR3 end lies 3 residues beyond the end of the read and is filled in from the germline J gene. This rearrangement joins TRBV2 to TRBJ1-2; unclear D gene. The CDR3 has 17 amino acids. Germline V lookup: CDR1 SNHLY, CDR2 FYNNEI. The sequenced CDR3 bases are TGTGCCAGCAGTGAGTCCCACGGAGCTCCCCTCACAGATACC. Its translation: CASSESHGAPLTDT. Given in full, the CDR3 is CASSESHGAPLTDTYTF. Complete variable domain (other parts from reference TRBV2 and TRBJ1-2): EPEVTQTPSHQVTQMGQEVILRCVPISNHLYFYWYRQILGQKVEFLVSFYNNEISEKSEIFDDQFSVERPDGSNFTLKIRSTKLEDSAMYFCASSESHGAPLTDTYTFGSGTRLTVV.

This CDR3 reads CASSIDLQAGGSYGYTF. Incomplete CDR3 DNA: TGTGCCAGTAGTATAGATCTACAGGCAGGAGGGAGCTATGGC. The chain employs TRBV19 and TRBJ1-2, with D perhaps TRBD1 (5 bases). Read data end 3 residues before the CDR3 end; the end is taken from the germline J gene. The germline V gene has CDR1 LNHDA and CDR2 SQIVND (reference sequence). This CDR3 is built from 17 residues. V shed 0 bases and J shed 4 bases, with 18 bases lying between them. The full variable domain, completed using reference TRBV19 and TRBJ1-2, is DGGITQSPKYLFRKEGQNVTLSCEQNLNHDAMYWYRQDPGQGLRLIYYSQIVNDFQKGDIAEGYSVSREKKESFPLTVTSAQKNPTAFYLCASSIDLQAGGSYGYTFGSGTRLTVV.

The CDR3 reads CASSTDRGDEKLFF. CDR3 DNA (partial): TGTGCCAGTAGTACGGACAGGGGGGACGAAAAA. The V and J genes are TRBV19 and TRBJ1-4; 10 nucleotides align to TRBD1. The CDR3 extends 3 residues past the end of the read, so its final part is completed from the germline J gene. The CDR3 sequence is 14 residues long. Germline trimming cut 4 bases from V and 8 bases from J; bases unmatched to any gene: 4. Germline V lookup: CDR1 LNHDA, CDR2 SQIVND (reference sequence).

Details on this clone: The DNA ends 3 residues before the CDR3 does, and the rest of the CDR3 is filled in from the germline J gene. This chain joins TRBV2 and TRBJ1-6; D perhaps matches TRBD1 (6 bases). This CDR3 comprises 15 residues. Germline CDR1 is SNHLY and CDR2 is FYNNEI. V lost 6 bases to trimming and J lost 8 bases, with 17 bases between them. The CDR3 loop reads CASSPTSGQYSPLHF. CDR3 bases read: TGTGCCAGCAGCCCTACCTCGGGACAATATTCACCC.

With regard to this clone: Read data end 3 residues before the CDR3 end; the end is taken from the germline J gene. The chain joins TRBV5-1 to TRBJ2-7; 8 bases align to TRBD1. J lost 4 bases, V lost 1 base, and 4 bases had no gene match. The CDR3 sequence is 14 residues long. In germline, CDR1 is SGHRS, CDR2 YFSETQ. The sequenced CDR3 bases are TGCGCCAGCAGCTTGTCAGGGGGCTTATACGAG. This encodes CASSLSGGLYE. The full-length CDR3 reads as CASSLSGGLYEQYF.

About this clone itself: The read finishes 3 residues shy of the CDR3 end, and the germline J gene is used to complete it. The rearrangement joins TRBV7-3 to TRBJ2-5; maybe TRBD1 (6 bases). Trimming left V 4 bases short and J 0 bases short, with 6 bases between. This CDR3 contains 13 residues. Germline V CDR1 and CDR2: SGHTA, FQGTGA. The DNA read from the CDR3 is TGTGCCAGCAGCTCAGGGGACCAAGAGACC. Residues: CASSSGDQET. The full CDR3 protein reads CASSSGDQETQYF.

A note on this clone: Sequencing ends 3 residues short of the CDR3 end; the germline J gene provides the rest. The rearrangement links TRBV7-2 to TRBJ2-3; D possibly corresponds to TRBD1 (5 bases). CDR3 size: 13 residues. The germline gives CDR1 SGHTA, CDR2 FQGNSA. The covered CDR3 bases are TGTGCCAGCAGCTTGGGGCCGAATCAGCCG. It specifies CASSLGPNQP. The entire CDR3 protein reads CASSLGPNQPQYF.

To note about this clone: Read data end 3 residues before the CDR3 end; the end is taken from the germline J gene. The chain employs TRBV5-1 and TRBJ1-1; 11 bases agree with TRBD1. This CDR3 comprises 14 residues. The germline V gene encodes CDR1 SGHRS and CDR2 YFSETQ. The chain's CDR3 is CASSEGTGGGRAFF. The sequenced part of the CDR3 DNA is TGCGCCAGCAGCGAGGGGACAGGGGGGGGTAGA.

A note on this clone: The read finishes 3 residues shy of the CDR3 end, and the germline J gene is used to complete it. This rearrangement joins TRBV6-4 to TRBJ2-3, with D tentatively TRBD2 (6 bases). The CDR3 contains 10 residues. V lost 7 bases, J lost 8 bases, and 7 bases lay in between. Germline V CDR1 and CDR2: MRHNA, SNTAGT. This chain's CDR3 is CASMRGTQYF. The CDR3 DNA, read in part, is TGTGCCAGCATGCGGGGTACG.

Turning to this clone: The read terminates 3 residues ahead of where the CDR3 ends, so the germline J gene completes it. The chain is built from TRBV6-1 and TRBJ2-2, with a weak D call TRBD2 (6 bases). The CDR3 covers 15 residues. Germline-derived CDR1 and CDR2 are MNHNS and SASEGT. Trimming removed 0 bases from V and 4 bases from J, with 9 bases in between. Incomplete CDR3 DNA: TGTGCCAGCAGTGAAGCGCTCGGGGGCACCGGGGAG. It is translated as CASSEALGGTGE. The whole CDR3 sequence reads CASSEALGGTGELFF.